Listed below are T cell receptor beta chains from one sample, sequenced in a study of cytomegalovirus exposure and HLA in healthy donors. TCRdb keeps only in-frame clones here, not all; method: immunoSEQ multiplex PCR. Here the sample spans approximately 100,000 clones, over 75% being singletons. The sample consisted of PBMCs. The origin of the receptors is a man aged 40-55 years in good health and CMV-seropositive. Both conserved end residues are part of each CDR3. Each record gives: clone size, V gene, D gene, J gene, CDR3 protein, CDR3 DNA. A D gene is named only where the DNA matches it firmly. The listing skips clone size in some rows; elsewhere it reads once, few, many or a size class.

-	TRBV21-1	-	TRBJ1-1	CASSQPDGQGNTEAFF	TGTGCCAGCAGCCAGCCCGACGGGCAGGGTAACACTGAAGCTTTCTTT
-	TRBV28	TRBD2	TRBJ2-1	CASSLVSGIQFF	TGTGCCAGCAGTTTGGTCAGCGGGATCCAGTTCTTC
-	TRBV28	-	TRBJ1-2	CASSLWGPLEGYTF	TGTGCCAGCAGTTTATGGGGCCCTCTTGAGGGCTACACCTTC
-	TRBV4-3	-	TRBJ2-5	CASSQDPLGRGLYF	TGCGCCAGCAGCCAAGACCCCCTTGGTCGGGGTCTCTACTTC
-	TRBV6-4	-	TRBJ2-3	CASSAEGATDTQYF	TGTGCCAGCAGTGCCGAGGGCGCCACAGATACGCAGTATTTT
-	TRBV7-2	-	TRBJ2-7	CASSLSGVYEQYF	TGTGCCAGCAGCTTATCCGGGGTCTACGAGCAGTACTTC
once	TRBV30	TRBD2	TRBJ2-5	CAWSPGGVETQYF	TGTGCCTGGAGCCCGGGGGGGGTCGAGACCCAGTACTTC
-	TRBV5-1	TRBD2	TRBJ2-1	CASSLVVRLAGNEQFF	TGCGCCAGCAGCTTGGTCGTGAGACTAGCGGGGAATGAGCAGTTCTTC
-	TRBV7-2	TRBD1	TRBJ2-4	CASSLVGQGDIQYF	TGTGCCAGCAGCTTAGTGGGACAGGGGGACATTCAGTACTTC
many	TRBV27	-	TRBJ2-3	CASSLLASTDTQYF	TGTGCCAGCAGTTTACTAGCTAGCACAGATACGCAGTATTTT
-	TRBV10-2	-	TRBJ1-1	CAISQGRGTEAFF	TGCGCCATCTCACAGGGTCGGGGCACTGAAGCTTTCTTT
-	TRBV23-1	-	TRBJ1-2	CASSQPPLKVFPYGYTF	TGCGCCAGCAGTCAACCGCCACTCAAAGTCTTTCCTTATGGCTACACCTTC
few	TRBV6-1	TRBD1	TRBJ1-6	CASHRGNYNSPLHF	TGTGCCAGCCACAGGGGGAACTATAATTCACCCCTCCACTTT
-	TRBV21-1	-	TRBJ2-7	CASSKESDRGPTLSSYEQYF	TGTGCCAGCAGCAAAGAGTCGGACAGGGGGCCTACCCTGAGCTCCTACGAGCAGTACTTC
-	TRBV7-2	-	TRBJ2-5	CATGETQYF	TGTGCCACGGGGGAGACCCAGTACTTC
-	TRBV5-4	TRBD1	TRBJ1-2	CASSSPDRSLVGYTF	TGTGCCAGCAGCTCGCCGGACAGGTCCCTCGTAGGCTACACCTTC
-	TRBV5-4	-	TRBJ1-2	CASSLSQGYGYTF	TGTGCCAGCAGCTTGTCCCAGGGGTATGGCTACACCTTC
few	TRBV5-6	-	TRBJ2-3	CASSPGRYSTDTQYF	TGTGCCAGCAGCCCTGGTCGGTACTCCACAGATACGCAGTATTTT
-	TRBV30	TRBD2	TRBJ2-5	CAWSRPSGETQYF	TGTGCCTGGAGTCGGCCTAGCGGGGAGACCCAGTACTTC
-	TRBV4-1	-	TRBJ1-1	CASSQVGANTEAFF	TGCGCCAGCAGCCAAGTGGGGGCGAACACTGAAGCTTTCTTT
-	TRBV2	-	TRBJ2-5	CASSAGETQYF	TGTGCCAGCAGTGCAGGAGAGACCCAGTACTTC
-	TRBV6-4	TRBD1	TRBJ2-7	CASTASQTGFGHEQYF	TGTGCCAGCACGGCTTCTCAGACAGGGTTTGGACACGAGCAGTACTTC
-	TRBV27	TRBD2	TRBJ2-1	CASSLLRTSRNEQFF	TGTGCCAGCAGTTTATTGAGGACTAGCCGTAATGAGCAGTTCTTC
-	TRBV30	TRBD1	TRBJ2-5	CAWNPQGALETQYF	TGTGCCTGGAACCCACAGGGGGCCTTGGAGACCCAGTACTTC
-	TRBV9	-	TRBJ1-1	CASSVSDSYTEAFF	TGTGCCAGCAGCGTCTCGGACAGTTACACTGAAGCTTTCTTT
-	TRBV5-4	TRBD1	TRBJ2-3	CASSLHFEGAWGDTQYF	TGTGCCAGCAGCTTGCACTTCGAGGGGGCCTGGGGGGATACGCAGTATTTT
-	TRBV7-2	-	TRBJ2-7	CASSSLVGGQYF	TGTGCCAGCAGCTCCCTGGTCGGGGGTCAGTACTTC
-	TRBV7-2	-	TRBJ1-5	CASSLGAGWTQPQHF	TGTGCCAGCAGCTTAGGGGCAGGGTGGACTCAGCCCCAGCATTTT
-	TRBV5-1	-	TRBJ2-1	CASSPFSGGPGNEQFF	TGCGCCAGCAGCCCGTTTTCGGGGGGCCCCGGCAATGAGCAGTTCTTC
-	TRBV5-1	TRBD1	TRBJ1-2	CASSELTGEVYTF	TGCGCCAGCAGCGAATTAACAGGGGAGGTCTACACCTTC
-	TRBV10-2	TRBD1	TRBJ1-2	CASSPTGEYGYTF	TGCGCCAGCAGTCCGACAGGGGAGTATGGCTACACCTTC
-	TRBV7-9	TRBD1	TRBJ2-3	CASSLVGDSSTDTQYF	TGTGCCAGCAGCTTAGTGGGGGACAGTAGCACAGATACGCAGTATTTT
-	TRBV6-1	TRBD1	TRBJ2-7	CASSEGTAYEQYF	TGTGCCAGCAGTGAGGGGACAGCCTACGAGCAGTACTTC
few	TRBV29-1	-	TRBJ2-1	CSGRKTYNEQFF	TGCAGCGGGAGGAAGACTTACAATGAGCAGTTCTTC
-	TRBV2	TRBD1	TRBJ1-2	CASRWRGPYGYTF	TGTGCCAGCAGATGGAGGGGGCCCTATGGCTACACCTTC
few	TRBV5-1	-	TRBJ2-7	CASSLVSGQRGGEQYF	TGCGCCAGCAGCTTGGTTTCCGGACAGCGGGGAGGCGAGCAGTACTTC
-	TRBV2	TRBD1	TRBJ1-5	CASSGGVTGANQPQHF	TGTGCCAGCAGTGGGGGGGTGACAGGGGCAAATCAGCCCCAGCATTTT
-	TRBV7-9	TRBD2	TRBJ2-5	CASSPRLAGETQYF	TGTGCCAGCAGCCCGAGACTAGCGGGCGAGACCCAGTACTTC
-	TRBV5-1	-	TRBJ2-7	CASSLGMWGGGGDEQYF	TGCGCCAGCAGCCTTGGGATGTGGGGGGGCGGAGGTGACGAGCAGTACTTC
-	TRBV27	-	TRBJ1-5	CASSLSFSYSNQPQHF	TGTGCCAGCAGTTTATCGTTCAGTTATAGCAATCAGCCCCAGCATTTT
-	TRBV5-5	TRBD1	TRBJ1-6	CASSLVGAGQGYSPLHF	TGTGCCAGCAGCTTGGTTGGTGCGGGACAGGGATATTCACCCCTCCACTTT
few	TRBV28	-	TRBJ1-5	CASTLGGMSQPQHF	TGTGCCAGCACCTTGGGGGGGATGAGTCAGCCCCAGCATTTT
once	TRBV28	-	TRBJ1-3	CASSQSGNIRGNTIYF	TGTGCCAGCAGCCAATCCGGGAACATCCGGGGAAACACCATATATTTT
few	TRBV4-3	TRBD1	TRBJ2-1	CASSQDNWGQGKQQFF	TGCGCCAGCAGCCAAGATAATTGGGGACAGGGGAAACAGCAGTTCTTC
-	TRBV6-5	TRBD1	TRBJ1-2	CASSYLRTGGGYGYTF	TGTGCCAGCAGTTATCTCAGGACAGGGGGCGGCTATGGCTACACCTTC
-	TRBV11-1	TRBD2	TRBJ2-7	CASSLGGLAGGRYEQYF	TGTGCCAGCAGCTTAGGGGGCTTAGCGGGGGGCCGTTACGAGCAGTACTTC
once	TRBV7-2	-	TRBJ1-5	CASSFRDTINQPQHF	TGTGCCAGCAGCTTTCGGGACACTATCAATCAGCCCCAGCATTTT
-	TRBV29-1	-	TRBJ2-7	CSVGGGGPYEQYF	TGCAGCGTTGGGGGAGGGGGACCCTACGAGCAGTACTTC
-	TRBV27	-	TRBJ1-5	CASSLSGLYSNQPQHF	TGTGCCAGCAGTTTATCAGGACTCTATAGCAATCAGCCCCAGCATTTT
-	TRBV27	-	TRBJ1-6	CASSFAGANSPLHF	TGTGCCAGCAGTTTCGCGGGGGCGAATTCACCCCTCCACTTT
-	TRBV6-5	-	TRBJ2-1	CASSSREPYNEQFF	TGTGCCAGCAGCAGCAGGGAACCATACAATGAGCAGTTCTTC
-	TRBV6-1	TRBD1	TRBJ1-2	CASSEALGQGLGGYTF	TGTGCCAGCAGTGAAGCGCTAGGACAGGGCTTAGGGGGCTACACCTTC
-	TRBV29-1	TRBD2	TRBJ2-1	CSALSGRRGVGEQFF	TGCAGCGCCCTCTCCGGGAGGAGGGGTGTGGGTGAGCAGTTCTTC